This T cell receptor beta chain emerged from a study of T-cell reconstitution after alpha-beta-depleted transplantation in children. Unique molecular identifiers tagged the TCRbeta library. TCRdb independently ran MiXCR on the PCR reads; one entry per CDR3 protein. The sample yields some 600,000 distinct CDR3 sequences, around 16% seen once. The clonotype originates from a human donor who donated a stem cell graft to a child with acute myeloid leukemia. The input for sequencing was PBMCs from the stem cell graft donor, taken from the stem cell graft.

The CDR3 DNA reads TGTGCCAGCAGTTTACCAGGAAGAGGGACCCAGTACTTC. Protein product: CASSLPGRGTQYF. The chain links TRBV28 to TRBJ2-5; D remains ambiguous. The CDR3 totals 13 residues. The germline gives CDR1 MDHEN, CDR2 SYDVKM. The V end was cut by 2 bases, the J end by 7 bases, with 11 bases between.